This T cell receptor (beta chain) appears in the sequencing data of a study of a mutant IDH1 vaccine in newly diagnosed glioma. Study details: Visit timing is recorded as week 35 for V12 and week 47 for V13.

Remarks on this clone: Its antigen is unknown.

The table came from immunoSEQ multiplex PCR; TCRdb's copy has only in-frame clones and leaves some out. The sample shows 50,000 to 75,000 clones, roughly 71% of them seen only once. The time point was: week 35, safety follow-up. Vaccination used 300 ug of mutant IDH1 20-mer peptide per dose, with topical imiquimod. Germline CDR1 reads MNHEY; CDR2 reads SMNVEV (reference sequence). The CDR3 contains 13 residues. Trimming pared 4 bases from V and 2 bases from J, leaving 9 bases between. The sequence was collected from a man aged 50 to 59 with glioma. This specimen consisted of PBMCs, obtained from a glioma patient whose treatment included an IDH1 peptide vaccine. V gene TRBV27 combines with J gene TRBJ2-7; weak D call: TRBD2 (5 bases). Written as DNA, the CDR3 is TGTGCCAGCAGTTGGACTTCGACCTACGAGCAGTACTTC. It is translated as CASSWTSTYEQYF.